This T cell receptor beta chain is from a study of shared clonotypes between healthy human individuals. Study context: Used for every donor were three CD4 naive, three CD4 memory, two CD8 naive and one CD8 memory plate.

This clone was counted a single time. Germline lookup yields CDR1 LNHDA and CDR2 SQIVND (reference sequence). With 5 bases clipped from V and 7 bases from J, the junction kept 9 bases outside the gene matches. CDR3 length: 14 residues. Donation came from healthy HIV-negative adults that had no recent acute infections or vaccinations. Per the original methods: Junction-only sequences produced by ImmunoSEQ had no quality scores, so filtering differed. TCRdb's table, derived via immunoSEQ multiplex PCR, lists solely in-frame clones and lacks some. D and trimming come from the DNA, and the V and J calls and clone size come from that table. Among roughly 2 million clones, around 95% were seen once, and the ten largest hold roughly 0.13%.

The V call is TRBV19, the J call TRBJ2-7, with 9 nucleotides matching TRBD1. This receptor was identified in a man aged 18 to 30 in good health. Sequences were obtained from naive CD4+ T cells sorted from blood. Subset reported: CD45RA+ positively selected. CDR3 coding DNA: TGTGCCAGTAGTTCCCAACAGGGGGCGAAAGAGCAGTACTTC. It specifies CASSSQQGAKEQYF.